The present TCR beta chain was sequenced within a study of blood T cell repertoires in COVID-19. The wider study: Acute and convalescent COVID-19 samples came from the United States, Italy and Spain.

Participant-given clinical history determined each cohort assignment. Shortly before study entry, within 2 weeks, exposed participants had met a COVID-19 case. J gave up 1 base and V 3 bases, and 7 bases lay outside the gene matches. Germline V gene lookup returns CDR1 MGHRA and CDR2 YSYEKL. CDR3 length: 16 amino acids. In the authors' methods: Using reference gene primer amplification, nucleated cell counts were estimated. The data were produced by immunoSEQ multiplex PCR, yet TCRdb's version contains in-frame clones alone and is incomplete. D and trimming come from the DNA, and the V and J calls and clone size come from that table. Of around 150,000 clones detected, roughly 84% appear once; the ten largest clones hold over 4%.

Source material: PBMCs or T cells enriched from blood (not recorded which). The receptor was isolated from a man between 70 and 80 years old who had been exposed to COVID-19. The rearrangement uses TRBV4-1 and TRBJ1-1; 8 bases are shared with TRBD1. The CDR3: CASSHMNGQGNTEAFF. CDR3 bases: TGCGCCAGCAGCCATATGAATGGACAGGGGAACACTGAAGCTTTCTTT.